This entry describes one T cell receptor beta chain. The target antigen is unknown. The data stem from a study of CXCR3-negative and CXCR3-positive naive CD8 T cells. The study made its TRB cDNA libraries by 5' RACE, adding UMI labels. For each CDR3 protein, TCRdb gives one entry from its re-call of the 5' RACE reads, without DNA. Its clone listing holds some 54,000 distinct CDR3 sequences. Looked up from germline, CDR1 is WSHSY and CDR2 is SAAADI. This CDR3 comprises 13 residues. Overall study findings and caveats: TCR strength was inferred from TRB CDR3 properties, while surface CD5 was comparable between naive subsets. Cryopreserved cells showed partially decreased CXCR3 expression, and most assays used fresh PBMCs. In CXCR3-positive naive cells, the TRB CDR3s were more hydrophobic than in CXCR3-negative naive cells.

The chain joins TRBV10-2 to TRBJ1-5. Specimen: naive CXCR3+ CD8+ T cells from blood. Indicated subset: CD45RO-CCR7+CD27+CD95- naive CD8+ T cells expressing CXCR3 (TNR3+). This sequence was found in a human donor in good health. Some clones in this sample may be carry-over from other donors' samples. The CDR3 sequence: CASTEGANQPQHF.